This T cell receptor beta chain was recorded in a study of blood T cell repertoires in COVID-19. Study context: Sites in the United States, Italy and Spain provided acute and convalescent COVID-19 samples. Nucleic acid was either cDNA or gDNA, and it came from T cells, B-cell-depleted T cells, or PBMCs.

In the source study's methods: Reference gene primer amplification gave estimated nucleated cell counts. Produced via immunoSEQ multiplex PCR; TCRdb's table is partial and in-frame only. That table furnishes V, J and clone size, whereas the DNA furnished D and trimming. The table lists 180,000 or so clones, around four fifths of them singletons. V lost 3 bases and J lost 6; bases outside the gene matches: 10. This CDR3 spans 15 amino acids. Germline CDR1 and CDR2: ENHRY and SYGVKD. The TCR comes from a man aged 35 to 55 who had recovered from COVID-19. The J gene is TRBJ2-5, the V gene TRBV10-3; TRBD1 agrees at 7 bases. What was sequenced was peripheral blood. CDR3 protein: CAISEAPGTAKTQYF. CDR3 bases: TGTGCCATCAGTGAAGCCCCTGGGACAGCAAAGACCCAGTACTTC.